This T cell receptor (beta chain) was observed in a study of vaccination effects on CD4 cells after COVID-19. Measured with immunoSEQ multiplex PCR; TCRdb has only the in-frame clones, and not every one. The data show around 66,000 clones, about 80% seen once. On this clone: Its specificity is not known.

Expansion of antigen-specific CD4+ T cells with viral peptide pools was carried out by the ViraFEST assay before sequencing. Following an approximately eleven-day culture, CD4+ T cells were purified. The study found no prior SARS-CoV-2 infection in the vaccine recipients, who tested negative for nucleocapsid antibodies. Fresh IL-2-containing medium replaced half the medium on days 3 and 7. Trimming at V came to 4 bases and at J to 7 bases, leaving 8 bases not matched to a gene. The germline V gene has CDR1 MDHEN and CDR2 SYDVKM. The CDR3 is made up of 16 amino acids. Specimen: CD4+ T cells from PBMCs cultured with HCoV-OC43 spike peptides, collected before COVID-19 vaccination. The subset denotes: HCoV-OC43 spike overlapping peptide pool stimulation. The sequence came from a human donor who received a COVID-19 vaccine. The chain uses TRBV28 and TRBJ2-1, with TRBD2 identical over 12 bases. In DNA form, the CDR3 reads TGTGCCAGCAGTTCGCCTAGCGGGGGGGCAATAAATGAGCAGTTCTTC. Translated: CASSSPSGGAINEQFF. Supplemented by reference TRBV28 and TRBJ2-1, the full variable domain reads DVKVTQSSRYLVKRTGEKVFLECVQDMDHENMFWYRQDPGLGLRLIYFSYDVKMKEKGDIPEGYSVSREKKERFSLILESASTNQTSMYLCASSSPSGGAINEQFFGPGTRLTVL.